One and the same sample provided the 32 T cell receptor beta chains below, sequenced in a study of T cell responses to AZD1222 COVID-19 vaccine. Measured with immunoSEQ multiplex PCR; TCRdb has only the in-frame clones, and not every one. The sample consists of around 120,000 clones, about 88% of them appearing once. The material sequenced was peripheral blood, taken on day 0 of AZD1222 vaccination. These receptors originate from an adult in good health.

V is TRBV15 and J is TRBJ1-6; maybe TRBD1 (5 bases). Germline CDR1 and CDR2: LNHNV and YYDKDF (reference sequence). V gave up 6 bases and J gave up 7 bases, with 19 bases separating them. This CDR3 is built from 16 residues. Written as DNA, the CDR3 is TGTGCCACCAGAGACCAGCAGGGTATTGGGAATTCACCCCTCCACTTT. Translating it yields CATRDQQGIGNSPLHF.

The chain employs TRBV19 and TRBJ2-1, with a possible D match to TRBD1 (5 bases). From germline, CDR1 is LNHDA and CDR2 SQIVND (reference sequence). V dropped 5 bases and J dropped 8 bases, with 7 bases sitting between them. This CDR3 has 11 residues. DNA for the CDR3: TGTGCCAGTAGTGGGGCGTATGAGCAGTTCTTC. Translation: CASSGAYEQFF.

The chain uses TRBV19 and TRBJ2-1; 8 positions agree with TRBD2. The V segment lost 3 bases and the J segment 5 bases; nucleotides outside the gene matches: 9. The CDR3 is 16 amino acids. Germline V gene lookup returns CDR1 LNHDA and CDR2 SQIVND (reference sequence). The CDR3 sequence is CASSILGTRYNNEQFF. Written as DNA, the CDR3 is TGTGCCAGTAGTATCTTAGGGACTAGATATAACAATGAGCAGTTCTTC.

This clone was observed a single time. V and J are TRBV12-5 and TRBJ1-2; TRBD1 matches 9 bases. J lost 7 bases, V lost 3 bases, and 6 bases had no gene match. The CDR3 spans 14 residues. Germline assignment: CDR1 LGHNT and CDR2 FRNRAP. CDR3 sequence: CASGFTGGGGGYTF. DNA for the CDR3: TGTGCTAGTGGTTTCACAGGGGGCGGCGGTGGCTACACCTTC.

This chain uses TRBV30 with TRBJ1-1, with TRBD1 identical over 7 bases. The germline CDR1 and CDR2 sequences are GTSNPN and SVGIG (reference sequence). The trim removed 2 bases at V and 1 base at J, leaving 1 base unmatched. The CDR3 has 13 residues. CDR3 nucleotides: TGTGCCTGGAGTAGACAGGGGAACACTGAAGCTTTCTTT. This translates into CAWSRQGNTEAFF.

This clone was recorded only once. The chain uses TRBV9 and TRBJ2-3; 10 bases align to TRBD2. CDR3 length equals 17 residues. Looked up from germline, CDR1 is SGDLS and CDR2 is YYNGEE. With 0 bases clipped from V and 3 bases from J, the junction kept 7 bases outside the gene matches. CDR3 sequence reads: CASSVGIAGGWTDTQYF. The CDR3 DNA reads as TGTGCCAGCAGCGTAGGAATAGCGGGAGGTTGGACAGATACGCAGTATTTT.

The chain carries TRBV7-8 and TRBJ1-4; possible D gene TRBD1, 5 bases. The germline gives CDR1 SGHVS, CDR2 FQNEAQ. V lost 5 bases, J lost 12 bases, and 16 bases lay in between. The CDR3 is made up of 13 amino acids. The CDR3 nucleotides read TGTGCCAGCAGCCTTAGGGACGGCTTCGAACTGTTTTTT. It yields the protein CASSLRDGFELFF.

The gene calls are TRBV4-2 and TRBJ2-1; TRBD2 matches 14 bases. The CDR3 extends over 16 amino acids. In germline, CDR1 is LGHNA, CDR2 YNFKEQ. J gave up 7 bases and V 0 bases, and 2 bases lay outside the gene matches. CDR3 DNA: TGTGCCAGCAGCCAAGAGACTAGCGGGAGGGGTAATGAGCAGTTCTTC. Its translation: CASSQETSGRGNEQFF.

This rearrangement joins TRBV5-1 to TRBJ1-1; D may be TRBD1 (5 bases). With 4 bases removed from V and 2 bases from J, the gap between germline ends came to 21 bases. The CDR3 is made up of 17 amino acids. Per the germline V gene, CDR1 is SGHRS and CDR2 is YFSETQ. CDR3 nucleotide sequence: TGCGCCAGCAGCCCGGAGGGACCGGGGCATGGAAACACTGAAGCTTTCTTT. Protein sequence: CASSPEGPGHGNTEAFF.

The V call is TRBV6-5, the J call TRBJ1-4, with D possibly matching TRBD1 (6 bases). CDR1 MNHEY and CDR2 SVGAGI come from the germline V gene. The CDR3 is 14 amino acids. V lost 0 bases and J 8 bases, leaving 10 bases between the germline ends. CDR3 amino acids: CASSYSGGDEKLFF. CDR3 nucleotide sequence: TGTGCCAGCAGTTACTCAGGGGGTGACGAAAAACTGTTTTTT.

The chain joins TRBV5-8 to TRBJ1-1; 8 positions agree with TRBD1. CDR1 and CDR2 from the germline V gene are SGHTS and YDEGEE. After removal of 1 base from V and 1 base from J, the junction contained 3 bases not matched to a gene. The CDR3 loop spans 15 amino acids. In DNA form, the CDR3 reads TGTGCCAGCAGCTTGCCCGGACAGGGGAACACTGAAGCTTTCTTT. Its protein is CASSLPGQGNTEAFF. The full variable domain, in which reference TRBV5-8 and TRBJ1-1 provide the parts outside the CDR3, is EAGVTQSPTHLIKTRGQQATLRCSPISGHTSVYWYQQALGLGLQFLLWYDEGEERNRGNFPPRFSGRQFPNYSSELNVNALELEDSALYLCASSLPGQGNTEAFFGQGTRLTVV.

V is TRBV5-5 and J is TRBJ1-1; no reliable D call. The length of the CDR3 is 14 residues. CDR1 SGHKS and CDR2 YYEKEE come from the germline V gene (reference sequence). V lost 1 base and J 1 base, leaving 8 bases between the germline ends. DNA of the CDR3: TGTGCCAGCAGCTTGCTACGGGGGAACACTGAAGCTTTCTTT. Its translation: CASSLLRGNTEAFF.

The chain links TRBV27 to TRBJ2-2; D gene unclear. The CDR3 contains 18 residues. Trimming took 5 bases from V and 1 from J, leaving 20 bases between them. Germline V CDR1 and CDR2: MNHEY, SMNVEV (reference sequence). CDR3 nucleotides: TGTGCCAGCAGTCCCTCCTATAACACAGTAGAGAACACCGGGGAGCTGTTTTTT. Residues: CASSPSYNTVENTGELFF.

The V call is TRBV2, the J call TRBJ2-3, with D unclear. Germline V gene sequence: CDR1 SNHLY, CDR2 FYNNEI. Trimming shortened V by 7 bases and J by 5 bases, and 13 bases separated the two germline ends. This CDR3 contains 13 residues. The CDR3 is CASTRMGVDTQYF. As DNA, the CDR3 is TGTGCCAGCACGCGAATGGGCGTAGATACGCAGTATTTT.

This chain connects TRBV9 to TRBJ2-1; either TRBD1 or TRBD2 may fit D (5 bases each). Trimming pared 0 bases from V and 9 bases from J, leaving 13 bases between. Germline-derived CDR1 and CDR2 are SGDLS and YYNGEE. This CDR3 has 14 residues. In nucleotides, the CDR3 is TGTGCCAGCAGCGTAGGGTCACTTGGGGGTGAGCAGTTCTTC. Residues: CASSVGSLGGEQFF.

J is TRBJ2-2 and V is TRBV9, with 8 bases aligning to TRBD2. The junction had 8 bases not matched to a gene; V was cut back by 0 bases and J by 7 bases. The CDR3 covers 16 residues. Germline values: CDR1 SGDLS, CDR2 YYNGEE. The CDR3 coding sequence is TGTGCCAGCAGCGTAGCTAAGGGACTAGGGATCGGGGAGCTGTTTTTT. Protein sequence: CASSVAKGLGIGELFF.

The chain is built from TRBV28 and TRBJ2-4, with a possible D match to TRBD2 (5 bases). Germline CDR1 reads MDHEN; CDR2 reads SYDVKM. The length of the CDR3 is 15 residues. Trimming took off 4 bases at V and 0 bases at J, with 10 bases between the two ends. In DNA form, the CDR3 reads TGTGCCAGCAGTTACGGGGTCTTAGCCAAAAACATTCAGTACTTC. It translates to CASSYGVLAKNIQYF.

This sequence joins TRBV6-4 and TRBJ2-3, with 12 bases aligning to TRBD2. V shed 3 bases and J 5 bases; nucleotides not matched to a gene: 3. Per germline, CDR1 MRHNA and CDR2 SNTAGT. The CDR3 is 15 residues long. The CDR3 loop reads CASSESTSGRDTQYF. The CDR3 bases are TGTGCCAGCAGTGAGTCGACTAGCGGGAGAGATACGCAGTATTTT.

This clone was seen a single time. V is TRBV7-8 and J is TRBJ1-4; perhaps TRBD1 as D (5 bases). The CDR3 spans 14 residues. The ends were cut back, 1 base at V and 6 bases at J, with 9 bases in the middle. Germline V gene lookup returns CDR1 SGHVS and CDR2 FQNEAQ. CDR3 loop: CASSLGRTHEKLFF. The CDR3 DNA reads as TGTGCCAGCAGCTTAGGCAGGACACATGAAAAACTGTTTTTT. Variable domain in full (rest from reference TRBV7-8 and TRBJ1-4): GAGVSQSPRYKVAKRGQDVALRCDPISGHVSLFWYQQALGQGPEFLTYFQNEAQLDKSGLPSDRFFAERPEGSVSTLKIQRTQQEDSAVYLCASSLGRTHEKLFFGSGTQLSVL.

This clone was detected once. The chain carries TRBV7-2 and TRBJ2-2; weak D call: TRBD2 (6 bases). Germline CDR1 reads SGHTA; CDR2 reads FQGNSA. V lost 1 base and J lost 0, with 9 bases in between. This CDR3 is 16 amino acids long. DNA for the CDR3: TGTGCCAGCAGCTTAGTGGCGGGGACGAACACCGGGGAGCTGTTTTTT. Translating it yields CASSLVAGTNTGELFF.

The CDR3 here is CSVGARDQPQHF. The CDR3 DNA reads as TGCAGCGTTGGTGCGAGGGATCAGCCCCAGCATTTT. The chain combines TRBV29-1 with TRBJ1-5; D not certain. This CDR3 has 12 amino acids. Germline V gives CDR1 SQVTM, CDR2 ANQGSEA. V lost 4 bases, J lost 5 bases, and 9 bases lay in between.

The rearrangement joins TRBV12-3 or TRBV12-4 to TRBJ1-2; unclear D gene. CDR3 length: 12 amino acids. V was trimmed by 3 bases and J by 5 bases, leaving 7 bases between them. For the CDR3, the DNA is TGTGCCAGCAGTTTTCTCCAGTATGGCTACACCTTC. It yields the protein CASSFLQYGYTF.

The chain recombines TRBV4-1 with TRBJ1-5; 11 positions agree with TRBD1. The CDR3 has 18 residues. Trimming took 0 bases from V and 5 from J; bases not matched to a gene: 9. Germline-derived CDR1 and CDR2 are MGHRA and YSYEKL. In DNA, the CDR3 is TGCGCCAGCAGCCAAGAAGGCTCGGGGACAGGGGGTTATCAGCCCCAGCATTTT. Translating gives CASSQEGSGTGGYQPQHF.

This clone was seen a single time. V usage is TRBV10-1 and J usage is TRBJ2-7; D may be TRBD1 (6 bases). V gave up 8 bases and J gave up 3 bases, with 20 bases separating them. The V gene's germline CDR1 is WNHNN and CDR2 SYGVQD (reference sequence). The CDR3 consists of 15 residues. The CDR3 here is CASGWGHRSNYEQYF. The CDR3 bases are TGCGCCAGCGGATGGGGACACCGGTCCAACTACGAGCAGTACTTC.

The gene calls are TRBV19 and TRBJ1-4; D gene uncertain. CDR3 length: 14 amino acids. The ends were cut back, 3 bases at V and 8 bases at J, with 13 bases in the middle. Germline V gene sequence: CDR1 LNHDA, CDR2 SQIVND (reference sequence). The CDR3 is CASSISIGNEKLFF. The CDR3 DNA sequence: TGTGCCAGTAGTATCTCGATAGGGAACGAAAAACTGTTTTTT. The variable domain in full, with the rest retrieved from reference TRBV19 and TRBJ1-4, is DGGITQSPKYLFRKEGQNVTLSCEQNLNHDAMYWYRQDPGQGLRLIYYSQIVNDFQKGDIAEGYSVSREKKESFPLTVTSAQKNPTAFYLCASSISIGNEKLFFGSGTQLSVL.

Only one count was recorded for this clone. This chain links TRBV27 with TRBJ1-6; D remains unclear. V lost 4 bases and J lost 7, with 11 bases in between. This CDR3 contains 14 residues. CDR1 and CDR2 from the germline V gene are MNHEY and SMNVEV (reference sequence). In DNA, the CDR3 is TGTGCCAGCAGTTCAGGTGTTGGGAATTCACCCCTCCACTTT. Protein: CASSSGVGNSPLHF.

This chain connects TRBV20-1 to TRBJ2-3; D uncertain. The CDR3 is 11 residues long. V was cut by 5 bases and J by 7 bases, with 10 bases left in between. Per germline, CDR1 DFQATT and CDR2 SNEGSKA (reference sequence). CDR3: CSARILNTQYF. For the CDR3, the DNA is TGCAGTGCTCGGATCCTCAATACGCAGTATTTT.

This clone was recorded once. The rearrangement links TRBV27 to TRBJ1-1; no firm D call. V lost 0 bases and J lost 1, with 6 bases in between. This CDR3 region has 14 residues. The germline CDR1 and CDR2 sequences are MNHEY and SMNVEV (reference sequence). The CDR3 region is CASSLSVTNTEAFF. For the CDR3, the DNA is TGTGCCAGCAGTTTATCGGTCACGAACACTGAAGCTTTCTTT.

This clone was detected only a few times. This chain joins TRBV6-1 and TRBJ1-1; 12 nucleotides align to TRBD1. CDR3 length: 18 amino acids. Trimming at V came to 1 base and at J to 4 bases, leaving 10 bases not matched to a gene. Germline CDR1 and CDR2: MNHNS and SASEGT. The CDR3 reads CASSEELGQGARGTEAFF. The DNA of the CDR3 is TGTGCCAGCAGTGAAGAATTGGGACAGGGGGCCAGAGGCACTGAAGCTTTCTTT.

J is TRBJ2-2 and V is TRBV2; the match to TRBD2 covers 15 bases. This CDR3 has 22 residues. The germline gives CDR1 SNHLY, CDR2 FYNNEI. V was pared by 4 bases and J by 5 bases, with 20 bases of the junction left unmatched. CDR3 in DNA: TGTGCCAGCAGTGTTCAGGACTCCTCCGGGACTAGCGGGGGGACACTGACCGGGGAGCTGTTTTTT. This codes for CASSVQDSSGTSGGTLTGELFF.

The chain recombines TRBV18 with TRBJ2-5, with TRBD1 identical over 9 bases. The CDR3 has 17 residues. J gave up 0 bases and V 1 base, and 6 bases lay outside the gene matches. From germline, CDR1 is KGHSH and CDR2 LQKENI. DNA of the CDR3: TGTGCCAGCTCACCACTGGGGACAGGGTCCTACCAAGAGACCCAGTACTTC. Its protein product is CASSPLGTGSYQETQYF.

V gene TRBV7-9 combines with J gene TRBJ2-2, with 8 bases aligning to TRBD1. There are 15 residues in the CDR3. Trimming at V came to 4 bases and at J to 6 bases, leaving 7 bases not matched to a gene. Germline V gives CDR1 SEHNR, CDR2 FQNEAQ (reference sequence). CDR3 sequence reads: CASSWTGLGSGELFF. CDR3 sequence (DNA): TGTGCCAGCAGCTGGACAGGGTTGGGTTCCGGGGAGCTGTTTTTT.